This TCR beta chain came from a study of T cells in Graves' hyperthyroidism and ophthalmopathy. General study findings and limits: Prediction of ophthalmopathy progression came a median around 6 months pre-onset. Most thyroid-expanded clonotypes above 0.001 were also found in blood.

This clonotype appeared many times. As yet, its antigen is unknown. Trimming at V came to 6 bases and at J to 4 bases, leaving 9 bases not matched to a gene. The CDR3 consists of 15 residues. Stable Graves' hyperthyroidism meant no ophthalmopathy progression within 18 months. Researchers amplified the TCR beta CDR3 regions from RNA transcripts. Primed by the HTBI set, a first-round RT-PCR was run on the TCR CDR3. TCRdb independently ran MiXCR on the multiplex PCR reads; one entry per CDR3 protein. The sample has a few hundred thousand distinct CDR3 sequences, over 15% seen once. The V and J genes are TRBV12-3 or TRBV12-4 and TRBJ2-7; 10 nucleotides agree with TRBD2. Sequencing was carried out using blood. This receptor was obtained from a woman aged 18-30 years with Graves' hyperthyroidism. CDR3 DNA: TGTGCCAGCAGAATGAAGCGGGGGGGGCAATACGAGCAGTACTTC. Protein: CASRMKRGGQYEQYF.